This passage covers 18 T cell receptor beta chains from one sample sequenced in a study of blood T cell repertoires in COVID-19. Sequencing used immunoSEQ multiplex PCR; TCRdb keeps in-frame clones, though not all of them. The repertoire has around 110,000 clones, approximately 78% of them found once; the top ten carry 7.9%. The sequencing sample was made of peripheral blood. The source of these receptors is a man between 65 and 80 years old with acute or convalescent COVID-19.

The chain couples TRBV7-3 to TRBJ2-2, with D tentatively TRBD2 (7 bases). The germline V gene encodes CDR1 SGHTA and CDR2 FQGTGA. V was trimmed by 1 base and J by 1 base, leaving 10 bases between them. This CDR3 is 16 amino acids long. The CDR3 DNA sequence: TGTGCCAGCAGCTTAAACGGGGGGCTGAACACCGGGGAGCTGTTTTTT. Protein sequence: CASSLNGGLNTGELFF.

The J gene is TRBJ2-5, the V gene TRBV5-4; 8 bases line up with TRBD1. The CDR3 runs 15 residues. From germline, CDR1 is SGHNT and CDR2 YYREEE (reference sequence). Unmatched junction bases numbered 11, after V lost 6 bases and J lost 4 bases. The CDR3 bases are TGTGCCAGCAAACTCACAGGGGGTAATCGAGAGACCCAGTACTTC. Translating it yields CASKLTGGNRETQYF.

The V call is TRBV2, the J call TRBJ1-1; D is perhaps TRBD1 (5 bases). The CDR3 runs 13 residues. V gave up 7 bases and J gave up 0 bases, with 9 bases separating them. The germline V gene has CDR1 SNHLY and CDR2 FYNNEI. CDR3 protein: CASMGQLNTEAFF. In nucleotides, the CDR3 is TGTGCCAGCATGGGGCAGTTGAACACTGAAGCTTTCTTT.

The rearrangement links TRBV11-3 to TRBJ2-2; 7 nucleotides align to TRBD2. Germline values: CDR1 SGHNT, CDR2 YENEEA. The CDR3 consists of 14 residues. Losses at the gene ends were 5 bases for V and 6 bases for J; bases not matched to a gene: 6. CDR3 nucleotide sequence: TGTGCCAGCAGCAGCAGCGCGGGGGCCGGGGAGCTGTTTTTT. It yields the protein CASSSSAGAGELFF.

This clone has only a few counts. The chain couples TRBV14 to TRBJ1-6; tentatively, D is TRBD1 (5 bases). V lost 3 bases, J lost 0 bases, and 15 bases lay in between. This CDR3 has 18 amino acids. Per germline, CDR1 SGHDN and CDR2 FVKESK. The CDR3 sequence is CASSHDRGRSSYNSPLHF. CDR3 in DNA: TGTGCCAGCAGCCACGACAGAGGCCGGAGCTCCTATAATTCACCCCTCCACTTT.

Many counts were recorded for this clone. As DNA, the CDR3 is TGTGCCAGTACAACGTCGGTTGTCGGGGAGCTGTTTTTT. Translated: CASTTSVVGELFF. This chain links TRBV19 with TRBJ2-2; the D is unclear. Germline V gene sequence: CDR1 LNHDA, CDR2 SQIVND (reference sequence). Trimming pared 7 bases from V and 7 bases from J, leaving 13 bases between. The CDR3 contains 13 residues.

This clone occurred a few times. The V and J genes are TRBV29-1 and TRBJ2-3; perhaps TRBD2 as D (6 bases). CDR3 length: 11 amino acids. V gave up 4 bases and J gave up 6 bases, with 8 bases separating them. Germline CDR1 reads SQVTM; CDR2 reads ANQGSEA. CDR3 region: CSVGGRDTQYF. As DNA, the CDR3 is TGCAGCGTTGGGGGGAGGGATACGCAGTATTTT.

The rearrangement uses TRBV3-1 (or the pseudogene TRBV3-2) and TRBJ2-3; D remains unclear. Trimming removed 6 bases from V and 2 bases from J, with 15 bases in between. This CDR3 has 15 residues. CDR1 is LGHDT, CDR2 YNNKEL, per germline (reference sequence). The CDR3 reads CASRRQVSTTDTQYF. CDR3 coding DNA: TGTGCCAGCAGAAGGCAGGTGTCTACCACAGATACGCAGTATTTT.

The chain employs TRBV6-5 and TRBJ1-1; D might be TRBD1 (5 bases). CDR3 length: 12 residues. Trimming stripped 11 bases from V and 1 base from J, with 11 bases between. CDR1 and CDR2 (germline): MNHEY, SVGAGI. CDR3 DNA sequence: TGTGCCGGACATGATACGAACACTGAAGCTTTCTTT. As protein: CAGHDTNTEAFF.

The chain links TRBV6-5 to TRBJ2-7; 9 bases are a match to TRBD2. Germline loops: CDR1 MNHEY, CDR2 SVGAGI. Trimming at V came to 0 bases and at J to 1 base, leaving 4 bases not matched to a gene. The CDR3 loop spans 16 amino acids. CDR3 nucleotide sequence: TGTGCCAGCAGTTACTCGTTAGCGGGAGATTCCTACGAGCAGTACTTC. This codes for CASSYSLAGDSYEQYF.

V gene TRBV6-5 combines with J gene TRBJ1-6; D unclear. CDR1 and CDR2 (germline): MNHEY, SVGAGI. The length of the CDR3 is 14 residues. The V end lost 7 bases, the J end lost 10 bases, and 17 bases lay between the germline ends. The CDR3, as DNA: TGTGCCAGCAAGACCGGGGTATTACCCTCACCCCTCCACTTT. It specifies CASKTGVLPSPLHF.

This chain joins TRBV27 and TRBJ2-7; maybe TRBD2 (7 bases). The CDR3 consists of 15 residues. The germline gives CDR1 MNHEY, CDR2 SMNVEV (reference sequence). Trimming took off 2 bases at V and 2 bases at J, with 13 bases between the two ends. The CDR3 spells CASSLLGGQAYEQYF. Here the CDR3 DNA reads TGTGCCAGCAGTTTACTGGGGGGGCAGGCCTACGAGCAGTACTTC.

The V and J genes are TRBV28 and TRBJ2-5; a weak D match, TRBD2 (6 bases). CDR1 is MDHEN and CDR2 is SYDVKM in the germline V gene. This CDR3 has 15 residues. V was trimmed by 2 bases and J by 5 bases, leaving 15 bases between them. The DNA of the CDR3 is TGTGCCAGCAGTTTAGCGGGACTTCAAAGGGAGACCCAGTACTTC. This sequence encodes CASSLAGLQRETQYF.

CDR3: CASSLLAGPRSGNTIYF. The CDR3 nucleotides are TGTGCCAGCAGTTTACTAGCAGGTCCTCGCTCTGGAAACACCATATATTTT. The chain couples TRBV28 to TRBJ1-3; D is uncertain. There are 17 residues in the CDR3. Trimming took 2 bases from V and 0 from J, leaving 14 bases between them. Germline lookup yields CDR1 MDHEN and CDR2 SYDVKM.

This sequence joins TRBV7-3 and TRBJ2-2; 9 bases align to TRBD2. The trim removed 5 bases at V and 2 bases at J, leaving 3 bases unmatched. The CDR3 spans 15 residues. The germline V gene encodes CDR1 SGHTA and CDR2 FQGTGA. The CDR3 sequence is CASSISGGNTGELFF. The CDR3 region has the DNA TGTGCCAGCAGCATTAGCGGGGGAAACACCGGGGAGCTGTTTTTT.

This chain joins TRBV28 and TRBJ2-6; possibly TRBD2 for D (6 bases). This CDR3 has 15 amino acids. V lost 2 bases to trimming and J lost 4 bases, with 9 bases between them. Germline values: CDR1 MDHEN, CDR2 SYDVKM. Here the CDR3 DNA reads TGTGCCAGCAGTTTAGGAGGGTCAGGGGCCAACGTCCTGACTTTC. Translating it yields CASSLGGSGANVLTF.

The chain couples TRBV7-8 to TRBJ2-3; D is perhaps TRBD2 (6 bases). Per germline, CDR1 SGHVS and CDR2 FQNEAQ. This CDR3 comprises 15 residues. Trimming left V 3 bases short and J 1 base short, with 11 bases between. The CDR3 sequence is CASSFGTLGTDTQYF. CDR3 in DNA: TGTGCCAGCAGCTTCGGGACTCTTGGCACAGATACGCAGTATTTT.

The chain uses TRBV7-9 and TRBJ2-3; TRBD2 matches at 8 bases. The germline gives CDR1 SEHNR, CDR2 FQNEAQ (reference sequence). There are 16 residues in the CDR3. V dropped 2 bases and J dropped 6; count of bases not matched to a gene: 10. DNA of the CDR3: TGTGCCAGCAGCTTATACGTAACTAGCGGCTTTGATACGCAGTATTTT. Protein sequence: CASSLYVTSGFDTQYF. Full variable domain (rest looked up from reference TRBV7-9 and TRBJ2-3): DTGVSQNPRHKITKRGQNVTFRCDPISEHNRLYWYRQTLGQGPEFLTYFQNEAQLEKSRLLSDRFSAERPKGSFSTLEIQRTEQGDSAMYLCASSLYVTSGFDTQYFGPGTRLTVL.